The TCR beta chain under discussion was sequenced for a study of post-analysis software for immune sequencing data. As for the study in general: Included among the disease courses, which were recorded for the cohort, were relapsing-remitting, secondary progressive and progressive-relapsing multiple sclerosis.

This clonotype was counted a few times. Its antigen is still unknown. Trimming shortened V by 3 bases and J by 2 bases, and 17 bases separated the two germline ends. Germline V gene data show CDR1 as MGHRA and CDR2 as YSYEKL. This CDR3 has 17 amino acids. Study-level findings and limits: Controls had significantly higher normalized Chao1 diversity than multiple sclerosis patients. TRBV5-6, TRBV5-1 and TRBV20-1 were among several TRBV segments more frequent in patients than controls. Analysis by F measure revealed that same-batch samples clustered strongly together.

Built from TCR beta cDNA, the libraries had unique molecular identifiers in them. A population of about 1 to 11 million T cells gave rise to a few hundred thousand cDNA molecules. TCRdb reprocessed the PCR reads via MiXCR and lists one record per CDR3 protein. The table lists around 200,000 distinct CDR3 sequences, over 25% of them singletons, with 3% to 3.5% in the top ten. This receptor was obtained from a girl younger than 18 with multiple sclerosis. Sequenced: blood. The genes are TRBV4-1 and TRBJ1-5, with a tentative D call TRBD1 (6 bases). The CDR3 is CASSHLPGEGGNQPQHF. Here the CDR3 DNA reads TGCGCCAGCAGCCATCTTCCAGGGGAAGGAGGCAATCAGCCCCAGCATTTT.